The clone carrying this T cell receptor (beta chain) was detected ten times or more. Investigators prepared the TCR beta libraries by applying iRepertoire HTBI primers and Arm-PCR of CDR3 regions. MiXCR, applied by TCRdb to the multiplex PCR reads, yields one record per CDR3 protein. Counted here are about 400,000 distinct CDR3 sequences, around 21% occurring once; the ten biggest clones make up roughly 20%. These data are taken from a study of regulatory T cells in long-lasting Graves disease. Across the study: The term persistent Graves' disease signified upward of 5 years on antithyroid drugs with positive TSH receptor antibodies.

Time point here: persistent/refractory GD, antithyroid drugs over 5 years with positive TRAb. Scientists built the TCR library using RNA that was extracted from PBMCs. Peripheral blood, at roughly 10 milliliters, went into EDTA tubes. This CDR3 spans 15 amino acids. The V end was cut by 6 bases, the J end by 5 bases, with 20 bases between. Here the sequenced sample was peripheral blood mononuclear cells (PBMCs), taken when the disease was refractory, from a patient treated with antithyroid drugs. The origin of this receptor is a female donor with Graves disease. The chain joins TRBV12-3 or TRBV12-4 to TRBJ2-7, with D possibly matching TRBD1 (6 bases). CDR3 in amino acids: CASSYRERAEDEQYF. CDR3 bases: TGTGCCAGCAGCTACAGGGAAAGGGCAGAGGACGAGCAGTACTTC.